These 20 T cell receptor beta chains came from one sample sequenced in a study of blood T cell repertoires in COVID-19. Produced via immunoSEQ multiplex PCR; TCRdb's table is partial and in-frame only. The data hold approximately 52,000 clones, with around four fifths observed a single time. What was sequenced was peripheral blood. These receptors were taken from a woman of 80 years or more with acute or convalescent COVID-19.

The CDR3 DNA is TGTGCCAGCAGTGAACGGTGGCAGGGGGACTATGGCTACACCTTC. It encodes CASSERWQGDYGYTF. The genes are TRBV2 and TRBJ1-2; 7 nucleotides match TRBD1. After removal of 2 bases from V and 3 bases from J, the junction contained 6 bases not matched to a gene. The CDR3 contains 15 residues. The germline V gene has CDR1 SNHLY and CDR2 FYNNEI.

This sequence joins TRBV12-3 or TRBV12-4 and TRBJ2-7; 7 nucleotides line up with TRBD1. Unmatched junction bases numbered 4, after V lost 8 bases and J lost 0 bases. This CDR3 spans 13 amino acids. The CDR3 DNA sequence: TGTGCCAGCGGGACAGCTCCCTCCTACGAGCAGTACTTC. It is translated as CASGTAPSYEQYF.

The rearrangement joins TRBV6-6 to TRBJ1-2; 12 bases map to TRBD1. The CDR3 length is 16 residues. Germline trimming cut 5 bases from V and 6 bases from J; bases unmatched to any gene: 10. CDR1 is MNHNY and CDR2 is SVGAGI in the germline V gene (reference sequence). The CDR3 bases are TGTGCCAGCAGTGGCCCCCCGGGACAGGGGGCCGATGGCTACACCTTC. This encodes CASSGPPGQGADGYTF.

This chain links TRBV5-1 with TRBJ1-2; D possibly corresponds to TRBD1 (5 bases). This CDR3 has 13 amino acids. V lost 0 bases, J lost 4 bases, and 7 bases lay in between. The V gene's germline CDR1 is SGHRS and CDR2 YFSETQ. This CDR3 reads CASSLGQPYGYTF. The DNA for the CDR3 is TGCGCCAGCAGCTTGGGACAGCCCTATGGCTACACCTTC.

This rearrangement joins TRBV30 to TRBJ2-4; 7 bases map to TRBD1. Trimming removed 3 bases from V and 0 bases from J; junction bases left unmatched: 8. Looked up from germline, CDR1 is GTSNPN and CDR2 is SVGIG (reference sequence). This CDR3 comprises 16 residues. The CDR3 nucleotides read TGTGCCTGGAGCTCAGGACAGGTCCTAGCCAAAAACATTCAGTACTTC. It encodes CAWSSGQVLAKNIQYF.

The table lists this clone with a count of one. The chain combines TRBV10-3 with TRBJ1-2; 7 nucleotides agree with TRBD1. Germline assignment: CDR1 ENHRY and CDR2 SYGVKD. J gave up 3 bases and V 3 bases, and 1 base lay outside the gene matches. The CDR3 runs to 13 residues. CDR3 sequence (DNA): TGTGCCATCAGTGAAGGACAGGACTATGGCTACACCTTC. Amino acids: CAISEGQDYGYTF.

The rearrangement uses TRBV6-5 and TRBJ1-6, with TRBD1 matching over 8 bases. Germline loops: CDR1 MNHEY, CDR2 SVGAGI. CDR3 length equals 14 residues. After removal of 5 bases from V and 8 bases from J, the junction contained 5 bases not matched to a gene. The chain's CDR3 is CASSTTGGDSPLHF. The CDR3 DNA reads TGTGCCAGCAGTACAACAGGGGGGGATTCACCCCTCCACTTT.

The chain has TRBV5-1 and TRBJ1-2; TRBD1 aligns across 10 bases. The V segment lost 4 bases and the J segment 5 bases; nucleotides outside the gene matches: 8. CDR1 and CDR2 (germline): SGHRS, YFSETQ. The CDR3 consists of 15 residues. The CDR3 here is CASSISPGQGYGYTF. DNA of the CDR3: TGCGCCAGCAGCATATCGCCGGGACAGGGGTATGGCTACACCTTC.

This chain connects TRBV12-5 to TRBJ2-1; the match to TRBD1 covers 7 bases. Germline V lookup: CDR1 LGHNT, CDR2 FRNRAP. The V segment lost 11 bases and the J segment 4 bases; nucleotides outside the gene matches: 5. The CDR3 is 12 amino acids. The CDR3 spells CAATTGYNEQFF. The CDR3 DNA reads TGTGCTGCCACGACAGGGTACAATGAGCAGTTCTTC.

The rearrangement uses TRBV6-1 and TRBJ1-1, with 7 bases identical to TRBD1. The length of the CDR3 is 15 residues. Germline V lookup: CDR1 MNHNS, CDR2 SASEGT. Unmatched junction bases numbered 4, after V lost 2 bases and J lost 1 base. In DNA, the CDR3 is TGTGCCAGCAGTGAATCGGGACAGACGAACACTGAAGCTTTCTTT. Protein: CASSESGQTNTEAFF.

This clone was seen once. This rearrangement joins TRBV11-2 to TRBJ2-5, with D possibly TRBD2 on 5 matching bases. The germline V gene has CDR1 SGHAT and CDR2 FQNNGV. V lost 9 bases and J lost 4, with 18 bases in between. CDR3 length: 14 residues. CDR3 nucleotide sequence: TGTGCCAGTGAAAGAGAGGGCCTCGGAGAGACCCAGTACTTC. This sequence encodes CASEREGLGETQYF.

The rearrangement uses TRBV6-6 and TRBJ1-1; tentatively, D is TRBD1 (5 bases). V lost 6 bases and J 5 bases, leaving 13 bases between the germline ends. CDR1 is MNHNY, CDR2 SVGAGI, per germline (reference sequence). CDR3 length: 13 amino acids. The CDR3 nucleotides read TGTGCCAGCAGATACGACAGAGATACTGAAGCTTTCTTT. Translation: CASRYDRDTEAFF.

V and J are TRBV5-1 and TRBJ1-2; 7 nucleotides agree with TRBD1. The CDR3 runs 14 residues. With 4 bases clipped from V and 4 bases from J, the junction kept 7 bases outside the gene matches. CDR1 and CDR2 (germline): SGHRS, YFSETQ. Here the CDR3 DNA reads TGCGCCAGCAGCCCCGAGGGGGCAAGCTATGGCTACACCTTC. Its translation is CASSPEGASYGYTF.

The V call is TRBV20-1, the J call TRBJ2-1; 8 bases are shared with TRBD1. V lost 3 bases and J lost 9; bases outside the gene matches: 4. The germline CDR1 and CDR2 sequences are DFQATT and SNEGSKA (reference sequence). The CDR3 has 12 amino acids. The CDR3 protein is CSASQGAGEQFF. As DNA, the CDR3 is TGCAGTGCTAGTCAGGGGGCGGGTGAGCAGTTCTTC.

This clone was detected only a few times. The chain carries TRBV19 and TRBJ1-3, with 7 bases that match TRBD1. Germline V gene data show CDR1 as LNHDA and CDR2 as SQIVND (reference sequence). The V segment lost 6 bases and the J segment 2 bases; nucleotides outside the gene matches: 4. The CDR3 spans 14 residues. The DNA of the CDR3 is TGTGCCAGTAGCCCAACAGGGGCTGGAAACACCATATATTTT. It codes for CASSPTGAGNTIYF.

The chain has TRBV3-1 (or the pseudogene TRBV3-2) and TRBJ2-6; possible D gene TRBD1, 6 bases. Germline V gene sequence: CDR1 LGHDT, CDR2 YNNKEL (reference sequence). CDR3 size: 17 residues. The ends were cut back, 4 bases at V and 0 bases at J, with 13 bases in the middle. The CDR3: CASSLRGRLSGANVLTF. CDR3 bases: TGTGCCAGCAGCCTCAGGGGACGGCTCTCTGGGGCCAACGTCCTGACTTTC.

The CDR3 protein is CASSRNRGVGEQYF. The CDR3 DNA follows: TGTGCCAGCAGCCGGAACAGGGGCGTGGGCGAGCAGTACTTC. This sequence joins TRBV5-6 and TRBJ2-7; TRBD1 agrees at 7 bases. This CDR3 contains 14 residues. The V and J ends lost 4 bases and 6 bases, in that order; junction bases with no gene match: 10. Germline assignment: CDR1 SGHDT and CDR2 YYEEEE.

V usage is TRBV28 and J usage is TRBJ1-4; D gene unclear. V was pared by 6 bases and J by 0 bases, with 17 bases between. The CDR3 has 17 residues. CDR1 MDHEN and CDR2 SYDVKM come from the germline V gene. The CDR3, as DNA: TGTGCCAGCAGCCCCGTCGAGGGAACGCCAACTAATGAAAAACTGTTTTTT. This sequence encodes CASSPVEGTPTNEKLFF.

The chain has TRBV3-1 (or the pseudogene TRBV3-2) and TRBJ2-3; 7 bases are shared with TRBD1. The CDR3 covers 13 residues. Losses at the gene ends were 2 bases for V and 4 bases for J; bases not matched to a gene: 0. Germline V gives CDR1 LGHDT, CDR2 YNNKEL (reference sequence). CDR3 nucleotides: TGTGCCAGCAGCCAACAGGGGGCAGATACGCAGTATTTT. Amino acids: CASSQQGADTQYF.

The V and J genes are TRBV3-1 (or the pseudogene TRBV3-2) and TRBJ1-5; D possibly corresponds to TRBD1 (5 bases). CDR1 and CDR2 (germline): LGHDT, YNNKEL (reference sequence). V was cut by 4 bases and J by 5 bases, with 12 bases left in between. There are 14 residues in the CDR3. The DNA for the CDR3 is TGTGCCAGCAGCCTACGACAGTCTTATCAGCCCCAGCATTTT. Protein product: CASSLRQSYQPQHF.